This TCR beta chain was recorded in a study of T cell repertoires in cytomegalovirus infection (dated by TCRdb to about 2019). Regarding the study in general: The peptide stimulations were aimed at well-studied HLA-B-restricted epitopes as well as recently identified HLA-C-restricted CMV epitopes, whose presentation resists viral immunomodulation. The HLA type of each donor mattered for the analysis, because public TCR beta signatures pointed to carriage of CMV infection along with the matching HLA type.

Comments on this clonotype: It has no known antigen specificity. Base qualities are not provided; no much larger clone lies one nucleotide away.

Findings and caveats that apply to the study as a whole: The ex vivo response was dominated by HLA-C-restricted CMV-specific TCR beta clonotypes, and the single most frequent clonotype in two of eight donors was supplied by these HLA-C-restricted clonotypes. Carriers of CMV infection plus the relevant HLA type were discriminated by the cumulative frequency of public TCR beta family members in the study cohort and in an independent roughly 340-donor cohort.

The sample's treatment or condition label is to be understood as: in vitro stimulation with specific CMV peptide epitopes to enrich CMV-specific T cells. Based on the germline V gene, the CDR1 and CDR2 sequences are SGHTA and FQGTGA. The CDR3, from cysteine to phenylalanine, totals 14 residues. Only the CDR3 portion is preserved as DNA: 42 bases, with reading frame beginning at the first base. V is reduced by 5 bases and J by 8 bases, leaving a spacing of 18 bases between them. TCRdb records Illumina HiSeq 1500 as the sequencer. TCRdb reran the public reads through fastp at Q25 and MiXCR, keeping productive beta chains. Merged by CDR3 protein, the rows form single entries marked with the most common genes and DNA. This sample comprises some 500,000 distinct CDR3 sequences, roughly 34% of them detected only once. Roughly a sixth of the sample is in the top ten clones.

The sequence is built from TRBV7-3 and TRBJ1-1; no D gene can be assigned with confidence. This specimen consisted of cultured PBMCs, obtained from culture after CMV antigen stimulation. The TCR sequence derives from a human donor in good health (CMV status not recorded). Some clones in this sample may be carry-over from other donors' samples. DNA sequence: TGTGCCAGCAGCCGCTCCAGCGGGGAAGGGGAAGCTTTCTTT. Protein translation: CASSRSSGEGEAFF.